This TCR beta chain was identified in a study of cytomegalovirus exposure and HLA in healthy donors. Concerning this clone itself: No antigen is known for it.

Primers included in the PCR were 60 Vbeta and 13 Jbeta primers. In the authors' methods: Unique TCR beta chains numbered roughly 83 million in a later analysis, with roughly 11 million shared. Assay used: immunoSEQ multiplex PCR; TCRdb lists only in-frame clones, some missing. V, J and clone size are those of that table, while D and trimming were read from the DNA. The sample includes approximately 180,000 clones, around 80% of them seen just once. Whole-study results and caveats: The authors enumerated 150 to 200 TCR beta chains as linked to cytomegalovirus.

Between the trimmed V and J ends, which lost 0 bases and 5 bases, there was a span of 3 bases. The germline V gene has CDR1 SGDLS and CDR2 YYNGEE. The CDR3 is made up of 12 amino acids. This TCR came from a woman aged 40-49 years in good health and CMV-seronegative. The sequencing sample was made of PBMCs. The J gene is TRBJ2-1, the V gene TRBV9, with D uncertain. The CDR3: CASSVDNNEQFF. The DNA for the CDR3 is TGTGCCAGCAGCGTAGACAACAATGAGCAGTTCTTC.